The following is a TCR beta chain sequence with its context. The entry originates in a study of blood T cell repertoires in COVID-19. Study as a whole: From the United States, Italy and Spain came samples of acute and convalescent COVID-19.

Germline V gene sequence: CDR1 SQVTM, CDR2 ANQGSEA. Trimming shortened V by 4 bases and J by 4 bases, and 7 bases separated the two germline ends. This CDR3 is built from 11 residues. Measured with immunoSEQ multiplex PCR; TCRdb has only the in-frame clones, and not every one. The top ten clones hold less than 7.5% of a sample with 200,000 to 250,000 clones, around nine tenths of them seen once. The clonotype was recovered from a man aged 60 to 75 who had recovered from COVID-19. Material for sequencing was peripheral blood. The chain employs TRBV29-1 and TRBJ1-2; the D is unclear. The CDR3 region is CSVGVSYGYTF. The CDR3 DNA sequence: TGCAGCGTTGGAGTAAGCTATGGCTACACCTTC.